This T cell receptor (beta chain) is drawn from a study of T cells after yellow fever vaccination. Via MiXCR, TCRdb re-called the 5' RACE reads, giving one row per CDR3 protein. The top ten clones hold roughly an eighth of a sample with hundreds of thousands of distinct CDR3 sequences, 15% to 20% of them seen once. Study conclusions and caveats: Reappearing after the booster were most of the clones from primary vaccination (96% CD4, about 88% CD8).

With respect to this clonotype: Its target is not known.

The CDR3 runs to 15 residues. Sequences were derived from PBMCs, sampled 15 days after the yellow fever booster vaccination. The chain recombines TRBV21-1 with TRBJ1-4; the D call TRBD1 from the table was never checked on the DNA. TRBV21-1 is noted as a pseudogene. The TCR originated in a man aged 25-40 years who received the YFV17D yellow fever vaccine. As DNA, the CDR3 is TGTGCCAGCAGCCCGGGCGGGGGAGAGAATGAAAAACTGTTTTTT. Its translation: CASSPGGGENEKLFF.